Following are 29 T cell receptor beta chains from one sample sequenced in a study of shared clonotypes between healthy human individuals. Libraries were prepared by immunoSEQ multiplex PCR; TCRdb keeps only in-frame clonotypes and omits some of them. The sample shows some 2,400,000 clones, approximately 94% of them seen only once. The sample comprised naive CD4+ T cells sorted from blood. Subset of the sample: CD45RA+ positively selected. The receptors shown here come from a man between 18 and 29 years old in good health.

The chain recombines TRBV7-2 with TRBJ2-7; 8 bases agree with TRBD2. V dropped 3 bases and J dropped 1; count of bases not matched to a gene: 8. Germline V gene data show CDR1 as SGHTA and CDR2 as FQGNSA. The CDR3 is made up of 16 amino acids. Here the CDR3 DNA reads TGTGCCAGCAGCTTGCTTACAGCGGGGGTTTCCTACGAGCAGTACTTC. Residues: CASSLLTAGVSYEQYF.

V usage is TRBV7-2 and J usage is TRBJ1-6; D ambiguous. Trimming shortened V by 6 bases and J by 10 bases, and 13 bases separated the two germline ends. The CDR3 spans 13 residues. Germline V gene data show CDR1 as SGHTA and CDR2 as FQGNSA. CDR3 bases: TGTGCCAGCAGTTCGTTGGTGCAGTCACCCCTCCACTTT. It codes for CASSSLVQSPLHF.

The chain employs TRBV10-3 and TRBJ2-1, with TRBD1 matching 9 bases. V shed 0 bases and J 10 bases; nucleotides not matched to a gene: 10. Germline V gene lookup returns CDR1 ENHRY and CDR2 SYGVKD. The CDR3 has 16 amino acids. CDR3 loop: CAISESDRGSHGEQFF. In nucleotides, the CDR3 is TGTGCCATCAGTGAGTCGGACAGGGGAAGTCACGGGGAGCAGTTCTTC.

Note on this clone: The junction does not match germline at one end; this may be a read error. The sample contains more than one DNA sequence encoding this CDR3. This rearrangement joins TRBV2 to TRBJ2-2; 10 positions agree with TRBD1. There are 15 residues in the CDR3. Per germline, CDR1 SNHLY and CDR2 FYNNEI. The CDR3 reads CASSGQGANTGELFF. CDR3 in DNA: TGTGCCAGCAGTGGACAGGGGGCGAATACCGGGGAGCTGTTTTTT.

This clone was recorded once. This chain connects TRBV27 to TRBJ2-5; the match to TRBD2 covers 9 bases. Germline-derived CDR1 and CDR2 are MNHEY and SMNVEV (reference sequence). This CDR3 has 16 residues. V lost 0 bases and J lost 6; bases outside the gene matches: 8. In DNA form, the CDR3 reads TGTGCCAGCAGTTTATCCGCGCTAGCGGGGACGAAGACCCAGTACTTC. Translation: CASSLSALAGTKTQYF.

This chain links TRBV18 with TRBJ1-1, with D uncertain. Germline CDR1 is KGHSH and CDR2 is LQKENI. The V and J ends lost 0 bases and 5 bases respectively, with 13 bases between them. The length of the CDR3 is 15 residues. CDR3 sequence: CASSPPNGAETEAFF. CDR3 DNA sequence: TGTGCCAGCTCACCACCGAACGGCGCGGAGACTGAAGCTTTCTTT.

The chain links TRBV7-3 to TRBJ1-1, with D unresolved. V shed 6 bases and J shed 5 bases, with 16 bases lying between them. The CDR3 extends over 14 amino acids. Germline CDR1 SGHTA, CDR2 FQGTGA. The CDR3 DNA is TGTGCCAGCAGGGGCTCGTCAACGGGGACTGAAGCTTTCTTT. Amino acid sequence: CASRGSSTGTEAFF.

This chain links TRBV15 with TRBJ1-5, with 10 bases fitting TRBD1. The junction had 3 bases not matched to a gene; V was cut back by 3 bases and J by 1 base. The CDR3 is 16 residues long. The germline gives CDR1 LNHNV, CDR2 YYDKDF (reference sequence). The CDR3 DNA is TGTGCCACCAGCAGGAGACAGGGGGCAAGCAATCAGCCCCAGCATTTT. Residues: CATSRRQGASNQPQHF.

This clone occurred once. A read error may produce the germline difference seen at one junction end. Here the CDR3 reads CVSSLGQTETQYF. The CDR3 DNA is TGCGTCAGCAGCCTAGGACAGACGGAGACCCAGTACTTC. V and J are TRBV5-1 and TRBJ2-5; possibly TRBD1 for D (6 bases). The CDR3 has 13 amino acids. Germline-derived CDR1 and CDR2 are SGHRS and YFSETQ.

The chain combines TRBV28 with TRBJ1-5; weak D call: TRBD1 (5 bases). V was pared by 4 bases and J by 5 bases, with 15 bases between. The CDR3 consists of 15 residues. The V gene's germline CDR1 is MDHEN and CDR2 SYDVKM. This CDR3 is CASSSSGLPYQPQHF. CDR3 DNA sequence: TGTGCCAGCAGTTCCTCGGGACTCCCTTATCAGCCCCAGCATTTT.

The V call is TRBV2, the J call TRBJ2-3; 11 bases are shared with TRBD2. In germline, CDR1 is SNHLY, CDR2 FYNNEI. The junction had 4 bases not matched to a gene; V was cut back by 5 bases and J by 6 bases. This CDR3 is built from 14 residues. In DNA, the CDR3 is TGTGCCAGCAGTACTAGCGGGAGTTATGATACGCAGTATTTT. This translates into CASSTSGSYDTQYF. The full variable domain, rest sourced from reference TRBV2 and TRBJ2-3, is EPEVTQTPSHQVTQMGQEVILRCVPISNHLYFYWYRQILGQKVEFLVSFYNNEISEKSEIFDDQFSVERPDGSNFTLKIRSTKLEDSAMYFCASSTSGSYDTQYFGPGTRLTVL.

This clone showed up just once. The V and J genes are TRBV21-1 and TRBJ1-1. TRBV21-1 constitutes a pseudogene. The CDR3 totals 19 residues. The CDR3 loop reads CASSKAWRHGYTMNTEAFF. DNA for the CDR3: TGTGCCAGCAGCAAAGCTTGGCGACACGGATATACTATGAACACTGAAGCTTTCTTT.

V and J are TRBV5-4 and TRBJ2-7; 9 bases align to TRBD2. The CDR3 runs to 13 residues. The V segment lost 4 bases and the J segment 7 bases; nucleotides outside the gene matches: 6. The germline V gene has CDR1 SGHNT and CDR2 YYREEE (reference sequence). CDR3 amino acids: CASSRGLAGEQYF. CDR3 bases: TGTGCCAGCAGCCGGGGACTAGCAGGGGAGCAGTACTTC. The complete variable domain, with remaining parts taken from reference TRBV5-4 and TRBJ2-7, reads ETGVTQSPTHLIKTRGQQVTLRCSSQSGHNTVSWYQQALGQGPQFIFQYYREEENGRGNFPPRFSGLQFPNYSSELNVNALELDDSALYLCASSRGLAGEQYFGPGTRLTVT.

Concerning this clone: One end of the junction fails to match germline, which may point to a read error. J is TRBJ2-7 and V is TRBV5-1; the match to TRBD1 covers 7 bases. Germline V CDR1 and CDR2: SGHRS, YFSETQ. CDR3 length: 11 residues. Here the CDR3 reads CASSGGTATFF. As DNA, the CDR3 is TGCGCCAGCAGCGGTGGGACAGCCACGTTCTTC.

A note on this clone: The identical CDR3 is also encoded by other nucleotide sequences in the sample. The rearrangement uses TRBV29-1 and TRBJ1-2; D gene unclear. This CDR3 has 11 amino acids. Trimming removed 3 bases at V and 4 bases at J, with 6 bases between. The germline CDR1 and CDR2 sequences are SQVTM and ANQGSEA. This CDR3 reads CSVDLGYGYTF. The CDR3 coding sequence is TGCAGCGTTGATTTGGGCTATGGCTACACCTTC. Supplemented by reference TRBV29-1 and TRBJ1-2, the full variable domain reads SAVISQKPSRDICQRGTSLTIQCQVDSQVTMMFWYRQQPGQSLTLIATANQGSEATYESGFVIDKFPISRPNLTFSTLTVSNMSPEDSSIYLCSVDLGYGYTFGSGTRLTVV.

CDR3 in DNA: TGCGCCAGCACAGAGCGTGGGCAGGGGAGTTCACCCCTCCACTTT. Translated, it gives CASTERGQGSSPLHF. The genes are TRBV5-1 and TRBJ1-6; the D gene is possibly TRBD1 (6 bases). Germline loops: CDR1 SGHRS, CDR2 YFSETQ. The V gene lost 6 bases and the J gene lost 9 bases, with 19 bases spanning the gap. This CDR3 contains 15 residues. Based on the CDR3 plus reference TRBV5-1 and TRBJ1-6, the full variable domain is KAGVTQTPRYLIKTRGQQVTLSCSPISGHRSVSWYQQTPGQGLQFLFEYFSETQRNKGNFPGRFSGRQFSNSRSEMNVSTLELGDSALYLCASTERGQGSSPLHFGNGTRLTVT.

This clone was picked up one time. This specimen includes other DNA sequences encoding the same CDR3. V is TRBV6-5 and J is TRBJ2-5; D is possibly TRBD1 (5 bases). The V gene lost 2 bases and the J gene lost 2 bases, with 12 bases spanning the gap. CDR1 and CDR2 from the germline V gene are MNHEY and SVGAGI. The CDR3 is 15 residues long. CDR3 region: CASSYPGQGQETQYF. The CDR3 DNA reads as TGTGCCAGCAGTTACCCAGGGCAGGGACAAGAGACCCAGTACTTC.

The gene calls are TRBV5-1 and TRBJ1-2, with 8 bases lining up with TRBD1. The V segment lost 4 bases and the J segment 9 bases; nucleotides outside the gene matches: 14. Germline values: CDR1 SGHRS, CDR2 YFSETQ. The CDR3 consists of 15 residues. The CDR3 DNA sequence: TGCGCCAGCAGCCCACTAGGACAGGGAGCGCAAAGCTACACCTTC. It yields the protein CASSPLGQGAQSYTF.

On this clone itself: Other nucleotide sequences from this sample produce the same CDR3. The chain combines TRBV6-1 with TRBJ2-7; 14 bases are a match to TRBD2. V shed 3 bases and J 7 bases; nucleotides not matched to a gene: 5. Germline-derived CDR1 and CDR2 are MNHNS and SASEGT. CDR3 size: 15 residues. This CDR3 is CASSEGTSGRYEQYF. The CDR3 region has the DNA TGTGCCAGCAGTGAGGGGACTAGCGGGAGATATGAGCAGTACTTC.

The genes are TRBV4-3 and TRBJ2-7; TRBD1 matches 8 bases. The CDR3 spans 14 residues. Unmatched junction bases numbered 4, after V lost 4 bases and J lost 2 bases. Germline CDR1 LGHNA, CDR2 YSLEER. CDR3 in amino acids: CASSPRTGPYEQYF. The DNA for the CDR3 is TGCGCCAGCAGCCCGCGGACAGGGCCCTACGAGCAGTACTTC.

The rearrangement uses TRBV30 and TRBJ1-2; tentatively, D is TRBD1 (5 bases). The CDR3 contains 12 residues. From germline, CDR1 is GTSNPN and CDR2 SVGIG (reference sequence). The germline V and J ends were trimmed by 1 base and 10 bases, with 13 bases remaining between them. The CDR3 region is CAWSDRTPFYTF. CDR3 nucleotide sequence: TGTGCCTGGAGTGATAGGACACCTTTCTACACCTTC. The full variable domain, its missing parts supplied by reference TRBV30 and TRBJ1-2, is SQTIHQWPATLVQPVGSPLSLECTVEGTSNPNLYWYRQAAGRGLQLLFYSVGIGQISSEVPQNLSASRPQDRQFILSSKKLLLSDSGFYLCAWSDRTPFYTFGSGTRLTVV.

This clone has only one observation. The chain is built from TRBV9 and TRBJ1-3, with 11 bases aligning to TRBD1. V lost 4 bases, J lost 2 bases, and 11 bases stayed unmatched. Germline CDR1 SGDLS, CDR2 YYNGEE. The CDR3 consists of 18 residues. CDR3 DNA sequence: TGTGCCAGCAGCCCTAACTTAGGACAGGGGGCAACTGGAAACACCATATATTTT. It encodes CASSPNLGQGATGNTIYF.

This sequence joins TRBV9 and TRBJ2-1; tentatively, D is TRBD2 (6 bases). Between the trimmed V and J ends, which lost 3 bases and 2 bases, there was a span of 21 bases. The CDR3 sequence is 18 residues long. CDR1 SGDLS and CDR2 YYNGEE come from the germline V gene. CDR3 in amino acids: CASSARRLVDSAYNEQFF. The CDR3 DNA reads TGTGCCAGCAGCGCCCGGCGACTAGTCGATAGTGCCTACAATGAGCAGTTCTTC.

To note about this clone: Other DNA variants within this sample encode the same CDR3. The rearrangement links TRBV9 to TRBJ2-7; perhaps D is TRBD1 or TRBD2 (5 bases each). The CDR3 sequence is 14 residues long. CDR1 and CDR2 (germline): SGDLS, YYNGEE. V lost 0 bases and J lost 4, with 11 bases in between. The CDR3 protein is CASSVESGPYEQYF. The CDR3 bases are TGTGCCAGCAGCGTAGAATCGGGACCTTACGAGCAGTACTTC.

V and J are TRBV5-1 and TRBJ2-1; TRBD1 matches 8 bases. V gave up 2 bases and J gave up 3 bases; unmatched junction bases: 10. The CDR3 has 17 amino acids. Germline CDR1 is SGHRS and CDR2 is YFSETQ. The CDR3 DNA follows: TGCGCCAGCAGCTTTCACAGGGGGGTAGTTGGCTACAATGAGCAGTTCTTC. It is translated as CASSFHRGVVGYNEQFF.

This sequence joins TRBV28 and TRBJ1-5; 7 bases map to TRBD1. V trimming: 2 bases; J trimming: 3 bases; junction bases outside the gene matches: 7. Germline CDR1 reads MDHEN; CDR2 reads SYDVKM. The CDR3 has 16 residues. The CDR3 protein is CASSLERDRVNQPQHF. For the CDR3, the DNA is TGTGCCAGCAGTTTAGAACGTGACAGGGTCAATCAGCCCCAGCATTTT.

The CDR3: CASSVGDIITNEKLFF. CDR3 coding DNA: TGTGCCAGCAGTGTAGGGGATATCATAACTAATGAAAAACTGTTTTTT. V and J are TRBV6-1 and TRBJ1-4; a possible D gene is TRBD1 (5 bases). The CDR3 extends over 16 amino acids. Trimming took 4 bases from V and 1 from J, leaving 13 bases between them. Germline V gene data show CDR1 as MNHNS and CDR2 as SASEGT.

This chain links TRBV28 with TRBJ1-2; D is possibly TRBD1 (6 bases). Germline V gives CDR1 MDHEN, CDR2 SYDVKM. The CDR3 has 13 amino acids. Between the trimmed V and J ends, which lost 4 bases and 12 bases, there was a span of 18 bases. The CDR3 DNA sequence: TGTGCCAGCAGTTCGCCGGACGGCAGGGGACACACCTTC. Translating it yields CASSSPDGRGHTF.

The chain carries TRBV7-6 and TRBJ2-2, with a possible D match to TRBD1 (6 bases). Deletions cut 5 bases from V and 2 bases from J, with 15 bases between. The CDR3 contains 16 residues. The germline V gene encodes CDR1 SGHVS and CDR2 FNYEAQ. In nucleotides, the CDR3 is TGTGCCAGCAGCACCCTACCGGGACAAAACACCGGGGAGCTGTTTTTT. Protein sequence: CASSTLPGQNTGELFF.